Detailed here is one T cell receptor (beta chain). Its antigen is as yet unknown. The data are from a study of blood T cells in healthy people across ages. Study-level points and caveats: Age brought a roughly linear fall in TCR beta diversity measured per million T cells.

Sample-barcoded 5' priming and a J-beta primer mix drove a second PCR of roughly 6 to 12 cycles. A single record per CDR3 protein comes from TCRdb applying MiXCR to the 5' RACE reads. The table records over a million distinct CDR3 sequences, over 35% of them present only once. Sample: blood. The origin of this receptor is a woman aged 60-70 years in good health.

The chain's CDR3 is CSVALGTMNTEAFF. The CDR3 DNA follows: TGCAGCGTGGCCTTGGGCACTATGAACACTGAAGCTTTCTTT. The chain recombines TRBV29-1 with TRBJ1-1, with D unclear. The CDR3 runs to 14 residues. CDR1 is SQVTM and CDR2 is ANQGSEA in the germline V gene. The germline V and J ends were trimmed by 6 bases and 0 bases, with 14 bases remaining between them.